Given below is one TCR beta chain in context. This entry is derived from a study of shared clonotypes between healthy human individuals. It was CD45RO-negative cells, positively selected for CCR7, that made up naive CD8 cells, with terminally differentiated effector memory CD45RA+ cells excluded. The table came from immunoSEQ multiplex PCR; TCRdb's copy has only in-frame clones and leaves some out. The table lists around 600,000 clones, approximately 95% of them singletons. CDR3 length: 13 amino acids. Germline lookup yields CDR1 MDHEN and CDR2 SYDVKM. Trimming pared 5 bases from V and 3 bases from J, leaving 10 bases between.

This chain uses TRBV28 with TRBJ2-5; D might be TRBD2 (5 bases). This TCR was sampled from a woman aged 25-40 years in good health. Sample: naive CD8+ T cells sorted from blood. The CDR3 loop reads CASSGRGEETQYF. In DNA form, the CDR3 reads TGTGCCAGCAGTGGTCGGGGTGAAGAGACCCAGTACTTC.